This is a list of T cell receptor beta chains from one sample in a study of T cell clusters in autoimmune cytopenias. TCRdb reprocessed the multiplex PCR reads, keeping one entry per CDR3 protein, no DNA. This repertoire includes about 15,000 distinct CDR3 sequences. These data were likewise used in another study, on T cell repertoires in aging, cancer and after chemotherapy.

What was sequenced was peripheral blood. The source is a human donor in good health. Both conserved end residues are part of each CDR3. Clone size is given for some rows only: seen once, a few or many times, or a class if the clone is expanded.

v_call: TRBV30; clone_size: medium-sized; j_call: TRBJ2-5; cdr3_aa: CAWRTWETQYF
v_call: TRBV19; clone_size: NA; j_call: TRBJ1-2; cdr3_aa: CASSRHRQGLYGYTF
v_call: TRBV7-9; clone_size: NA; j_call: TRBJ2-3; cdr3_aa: CASSWGRPTDTQYF
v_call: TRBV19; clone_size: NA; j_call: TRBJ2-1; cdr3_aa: CASSIPGRAWNEQFF
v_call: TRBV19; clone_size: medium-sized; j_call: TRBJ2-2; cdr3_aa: CASSIKARSGGELFF
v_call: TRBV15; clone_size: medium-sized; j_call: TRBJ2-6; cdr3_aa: CATSSGGSGANVLTF
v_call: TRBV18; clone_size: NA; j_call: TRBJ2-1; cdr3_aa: CASSPAGLEQFF
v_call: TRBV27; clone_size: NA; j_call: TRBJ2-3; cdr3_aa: CASSLLGTDTQYF
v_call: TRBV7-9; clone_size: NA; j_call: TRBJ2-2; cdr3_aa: CASSPAGGAPDTGELFF
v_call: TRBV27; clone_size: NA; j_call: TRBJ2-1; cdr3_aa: CASSMAWGSSYNEQFF
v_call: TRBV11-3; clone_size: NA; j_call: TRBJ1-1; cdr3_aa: CASSYANTEAFF
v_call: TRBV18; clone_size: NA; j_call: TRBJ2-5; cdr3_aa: CASSPGRKETQYF
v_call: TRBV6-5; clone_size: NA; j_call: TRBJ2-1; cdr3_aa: CASSFGTSGLGEQFF